These 20 T cell receptor beta chains were all obtained from the same sample, sequenced in a study of human T cells and chemical hapten exposure. TCRdb itself ran the 5' RACE reads through MiXCR, one entry per CDR3 protein. The sample has 110,000 to 150,000 distinct CDR3 sequences, roughly 4.1% seen once. Unfractionated whole blood served as the source for total RNA extraction. The receptor set was obtained from a female donor in good health.

This clonotype occurred many times. The rearrangement joins TRBV28 to TRBJ1-1; possible D gene TRBD1, 6 bases. This CDR3 has 14 amino acids. V gave up 4 bases and J gave up 3 bases, with 12 bases separating them. Germline loops: CDR1 MDHEN, CDR2 SYDVKM. The CDR3 region is CASSSAGTHTEAFF. For the CDR3, the DNA is TGTGCCAGCAGTTCAGCCGGGACACACACTGAAGCTTTCTTT.

The sample holds one count of this clonotype. This may be a read error: a much more frequent sequence differs by one nucleotide. The chain is built from TRBV4-2 and TRBJ1-5, with a possible D match to TRBD1 (6 bases). Deletions cut 0 bases from V and 0 bases from J, with 18 bases between. CDR1 and CDR2 (germline): LGHNA, YNFKEQ. This CDR3 has 19 residues. This chain's CDR3 is CASSQDGIAGDRSNQPQHF. The CDR3 nucleotides are TGTGCCAGCAGCCAAGATGGGATAGCAGGGGACCGTAGCAATCAGCCCCAGCATTTT.

Ten or more counts support this clonotype. The V and J genes are TRBV11-2 and TRBJ2-3; maybe TRBD2 (6 bases). V lost 2 bases and J lost 1, with 16 bases in between. The V gene's germline CDR1 is SGHAT and CDR2 FQNNGV. The CDR3 has 17 residues. As DNA, the CDR3 is TGTGCCAGCAGCTTAAGTTTCGGGCGGGAAGGCACAGATACGCAGTATTTT. Protein product: CASSLSFGREGTDTQYF.

This clonotype has at least ten counts. The rearrangement uses TRBV20-1 and TRBJ2-2, with 9 bases aligning to TRBD1. The germline gives CDR1 DFQATT, CDR2 SNEGSKA (reference sequence). This CDR3 is 16 amino acids long. The trim removed 6 bases at V and 4 bases at J, leaving 12 bases unmatched. The CDR3 is CSARPGTGTGTGELFF. In DNA form, the CDR3 reads TGCAGTGCCAGACCCGGGACAGGGACGGGCACCGGGGAGCTGTTTTTT.

This clonotype was seen repeatedly, ten times or more. This chain uses TRBV7-9 with TRBJ1-1; no reliable D call. Germline V lookup: CDR1 SEHNR, CDR2 FQNEAQ (reference sequence). The CDR3 is made up of 17 amino acids. V dropped 7 bases and J dropped 1 base, with 22 bases sitting between them. DNA of the CDR3: TGTGCCAGCACCCCTCTCCGTGTCGGGTACCCGAACACTGAAGCTTTCTTT. This codes for CASTPLRVGYPNTEAFF.

This clonotype was counted at least ten times. The chain is built from TRBV28 and TRBJ1-3; 7 bases match TRBD1. The V gene end was trimmed by 5 bases and the J gene end by 4 bases; junction bases not matched to a gene: 14. Germline V gene sequence: CDR1 MDHEN, CDR2 SYDVKM. The CDR3 contains 17 residues. Written as DNA, the CDR3 is TGTGCCAGCAGTACATTGGGGCAGGGGGAATTGGGAAACACCATATATTTT. Translating gives CASSTLGQGELGNTIYF.

This clonotype was recorded many times. The rearrangement links TRBV9 to TRBJ2-5, with D possibly matching TRBD2 (5 bases). The V end was cut by 0 bases, the J end by 5 bases, with 14 bases between. This CDR3 is 15 amino acids long. Germline CDR1 is SGDLS and CDR2 is YYNGEE. The CDR3, as DNA: TGTGCCAGCAGCGTAGTAACTGGACCGGGGGAGACCCAGTACTTC. Translation: CASSVVTGPGETQYF.

Only one count was recorded for this clonotype. The chain couples TRBV20-1 to TRBJ2-7; tentative D call: TRBD1 (6 bases). The germline V gene has CDR1 DFQATT and CDR2 SNEGSKA (reference sequence). Trimming cost V 3 bases and J 3 bases, with 12 bases left between them. The CDR3 has 13 residues. CDR3 loop: CSARSRGDYEQYF. The CDR3 DNA reads TGCAGTGCTAGGTCCAGGGGTGACTACGAGCAGTACTTC.

This clonotype was observed at least ten times. The chain links TRBV5-1 to TRBJ2-5, with D perhaps TRBD2 (6 bases). V was clipped by 0 bases and J by 5 bases, with 17 bases between them. Germline CDR1 and CDR2: SGHRS and YFSETQ. The CDR3 is 16 residues long. The CDR3 reads CASSLAGGTSGETQYF. The CDR3 coding sequence is TGCGCCAGCAGCTTGGCTGGCGGGACGTCTGGGGAGACCCAGTACTTC.

This clonotype was seen at least ten times. This chain uses TRBV4-1 with TRBJ2-3, with D possibly TRBD1 on 5 matching bases. The V end lost 3 bases, the J end lost 0 bases, and 13 bases lay between the germline ends. The CDR3 contains 16 residues. CDR1 is MGHRA and CDR2 is YSYEKL in the germline V gene. DNA of the CDR3: TGCGCCAGCAGCCAGCGGTTAGGGGCTAGCACAGATACGCAGTATTTT. Translated, it gives CASSQRLGASTDTQYF.

This clonotype is judged medium-sized. The gene calls are TRBV20-1 and TRBJ2-2, with D unclear. Deletions cut 3 bases from V and 3 bases from J, with 14 bases between. CDR3 length equals 15 residues. CDR1 and CDR2 (germline): DFQATT, SNEGSKA (reference sequence). For the CDR3, the DNA is TGCAGTGCTAGGGACGCCCCACGCGACACCGGGGAGCTGTTTTTT. Protein sequence: CSARDAPRDTGELFF.

This clonotype was found many times. This rearrangement joins TRBV19 to TRBJ1-5; unclear D gene. The CDR3 runs to 16 residues. Trimming removed 7 bases at V and 0 bases at J, with 16 bases between. In germline, CDR1 is LNHDA, CDR2 SQIVND (reference sequence). CDR3 in amino acids: CASNLRGIHSNQPQHF. For the CDR3, the DNA is TGTGCCAGTAATCTCCGGGGTATACATAGCAATCAGCCCCAGCATTTT.

This clonotype was detected only a few times. The V call is TRBV15, the J call TRBJ1-2, with 7 bases fitting TRBD1. Germline loops: CDR1 LNHNV, CDR2 YYDKDF (reference sequence). The J segment lost 4 bases and the V segment lost 0 bases, leaving 5 bases of the junction unmatched. The CDR3 contains 15 residues. CDR3 protein: CATSRDQGQSYGYTF. DNA for the CDR3: TGTGCCACCAGCAGAGATCAGGGACAGAGCTATGGCTACACCTTC.

This clonotype occurred many times. The chain is built from TRBV13 and TRBJ1-2, with D possibly TRBD1 on 6 matching bases. Germline V lookup: CDR1 PRHDT, CDR2 FYEKMQ (reference sequence). V was shortened by 4 bases and J by 5 bases, with 17 bases between the two germline ends. CDR3 length: 15 amino acids. The CDR3, as DNA: TGTGCCAGCAGCTCCCTGACCCAGGGGACTTATGGCTACACCTTC. It codes for CASSSLTQGTYGYTF.

This clonotype was found many times. The rearrangement links TRBV12-3 or TRBV12-4 to TRBJ1-2; weak D call: TRBD1 (6 bases). The CDR3 runs to 13 residues. Trimming removed 3 bases from V and 13 bases from J, with 18 bases in between. For the CDR3, the DNA is TGTGCCAGCAGTTTTAGGGAGGGGGGGTTGCCCACCTTC. Translation: CASSFREGGLPTF.

This clonotype was observed at least ten times. V gene TRBV20-1 combines with J gene TRBJ2-3; D is perhaps TRBD1 (6 bases). The germline gives CDR1 DFQATT, CDR2 SNEGSKA (reference sequence). The CDR3 is 14 amino acids. Trimming removed 3 bases from V and 0 bases from J, with 10 bases in between. The CDR3 sequence is CSARGDTSTDTQYF. The DNA of the CDR3 is TGCAGTGCTAGGGGGGACACCAGCACAGATACGCAGTATTTT.

This clonotype was observed at least ten times. The junction differs from germline at one of its ends, possibly a read error. V is TRBV5-1 and J is TRBJ2-3; 7 nucleotides align to TRBD1. The length of the CDR3 is 13 residues. CDR1 is SGHRS and CDR2 is YFSETQ in the germline V gene. The CDR3: CASSLQGTDTQYF. The CDR3 nucleotides read TGTGCCAGCAGTTTACAGGGGACAGATACGCAGTATTTT.

This clonotype was observed at least ten times. The rearrangement uses TRBV7-8 and TRBJ1-6, with D unclear. The CDR3 spans 15 residues. The V gene's germline CDR1 is SGHVS and CDR2 FQNEAQ. The ends were cut back, 4 bases at V and 11 bases at J, with 18 bases in the middle. The CDR3 loop is CASSSEGHSRTPLHF. In DNA, the CDR3 is TGTGCCAGCAGCTCAGAGGGTCACAGCAGGACACCCCTCCACTTT. Supplemented by reference TRBV7-8 and TRBJ1-6, the full variable domain reads GAGVSQSPRYKVAKRGQDVALRCDPISGHVSLFWYQQALGQGPEFLTYFQNEAQLDKSGLPSDRFFAERPEGSVSTLKIQRTQQEDSAVYLCASSSEGHSRTPLHFGNGTRLTVT.

At least ten counts were recorded for this clonotype. The J gene is TRBJ2-7, the V gene TRBV7-9; maybe TRBD1 (5 bases). Germline values: CDR1 SEHNR, CDR2 FQNEAQ (reference sequence). The CDR3 is 14 amino acids. Trimming took 5 bases from V and 1 from J, leaving 12 bases between them. CDR3 loop: CASSPSTESYEQYF. The CDR3 region has the DNA TGTGCCAGCAGCCCTTCGACAGAGTCCTACGAGCAGTACTTC.

This sequence joins TRBV1 and TRBJ2-1. TRBV1 is a pseudogene segment. The CDR3 totals 17 residues. This chain's CDR3 is CTSSQEKSHRLYNEQFF. In DNA, the CDR3 is TGCACCAGCAGCCAAGAAAAAAGCCACCGACTCTACAATGAGCAGTTCTTC.